This is a list of T cell receptor beta chains from one sample in a study of blood T cell repertoires in COVID-19. Profiled with immunoSEQ multiplex PCR; TCRdb holds only in-frame clones, not every one. The sample has roughly 250,000 clones, roughly 88% seen once. What was sequenced was PBMCs or T cells enriched from blood (not recorded which). These receptors were taken from a woman in her forties or fifties who had recovered from COVID-19. The CDR3 runs from the conserved cysteine through the conserved F or W. The order of the fields is V gene, D gene, J gene, clone size, CDR3 protein, CDR3 DNA. D genes are given only for firm matches. Not every row has a clone size; where given, it reads once, few, many or a size class.

TRBV24-1,TRBD1,TRBJ1-5,NA,CATSGPDRGRQPQHF,TGTGCCACCAGTGGCCCCGACAGGGGACGGCAGCCCCAGCATTTT
TRBV9,NA,TRBJ2-6,NA,CASSAWTASSGANVLTF,TGTGCCAGCAGCGCCTGGACAGCGAGCTCTGGGGCCAACGTCCTGACTTTC
TRBV3-1/TRBV3-2,TRBD2,TRBJ2-1,NA,CASSLLAREQFF,TGTGCCAGCAGCCTACTAGCGAGGGAGCAGTTCTTC
TRBV6-5,TRBD1,TRBJ2-7,once,CALGQGVPYEQYF,TGTGCCCTGGGACAGGGAGTACCCTACGAGCAGTACTTC
TRBV2,NA,TRBJ1-1,NA,CASRPEQGNTEAFF,TGTGCCAGCAGACCAGAACAGGGTAACACTGAAGCTTTCTTT
TRBV28,TRBD2,TRBJ2-3,NA,CASSFTGTSGRRADTQYF,TGTGCCAGCAGTTTTACGGGGACTAGCGGGAGGAGGGCAGATACGCAGTATTTT
TRBV4-1,NA,TRBJ2-1,NA,CASSQEARLVYYNEQFF,TGCGCCAGCAGCCAAGAGGCGAGACTAGTATATTACAATGAGCAGTTCTTC
TRBV2,TRBD2,TRBJ2-7,NA,CASTLAGGPLEQYF,TGTGCCAGCACTCTAGCGGGAGGGCCCCTCGAGCAGTACTTC
TRBV2,TRBD1,TRBJ2-2,NA,CASTQDRGTGELFF,TGTGCCAGCACCCAGGACAGGGGGACCGGGGAGCTGTTTTTT
TRBV7-9,NA,TRBJ2-7,NA,CASSSRGRHEQYF,TGTGCCAGCAGCTCTAGGGGAAGACACGAGCAGTACTTC
TRBV29-1,NA,TRBJ1-2,once,CSVTRGLNYGYTF,TGCAGCGTGACTCGGGGACTTAACTATGGCTACACCTTC
TRBV7-2,NA,TRBJ1-5,NA,CASSLGRAQPQHF,TGTGCCAGCAGCTTAGGGCGGGCTCAGCCCCAGCATTTT
TRBV7-9,TRBD2,TRBJ2-3,many,CASSLAGLAGFTDTQYF,TGTGCCAGCAGCTTAGCCGGACTAGCGGGATTTACAGATACGCAGTATTTT
TRBV5-6,NA,TRBJ2-3,NA,CASSLAGPRGADTQYF,TGTGCCAGCAGCTTGGCCGGGCCCAGGGGCGCAGATACGCAGTATTTT
TRBV2,NA,TRBJ1-2,NA,CASSEAPGRGTYGYTF,TGTGCCAGCAGTGAGGCCCCGGGCAGGGGAACCTATGGCTACACCTTC
TRBV5-1,TRBD1,TRBJ2-3,few,CASSFRDRGQTDTQYF,TGCGCCAGCAGCTTCCGGGACAGGGGGCAAACGGATACGCAGTATTTT
TRBV3-1/TRBV3-2,NA,TRBJ2-1,once,CASSPQVGREFF,TGTGCCAGCAGCCCCCAGGTTGGCCGCGAGTTCTTC
TRBV19,NA,TRBJ1-5,once,CASTKRGGQPQHF,TGTGCCAGTACCAAGAGGGGGGGTCAGCCCCAGCATTTT
TRBV3-1/TRBV3-2,TRBD2,TRBJ2-1,NA,CASSLAGGILSYNEQFF,TGTGCCAGCAGCCTAGCGGGAGGGATCCTCTCCTACAATGAGCAGTTCTTC
TRBV7-6,TRBD1,TRBJ1-3,NA,CASSLGVGGLMGNTIYF,TGTGCCAGCAGCTTAGGTGTAGGGGGCCTAATGGGAAACACCATATATTTT
TRBV28,NA,TRBJ2-7,NA,CASSPPFYEQYF,TGTGCCAGCAGTCCCCCCTTCTACGAGCAGTACTTC
TRBV29-1,NA,TRBJ2-3,NA,CSVGGLADTQYF,TGCAGCGTTGGAGGGCTGGCAGATACGCAGTATTTT